Included here is one T cell receptor beta chain sequence, with context. Antigen unknown. A multiplex PCR was run with 60 Vbeta primers and 13 Jbeta primers. In the source study's methods: About 10 million shared chains were among the roughly 78 million unique TCR beta chains that a later analysis counted. Data came from immunoSEQ multiplex PCR; TCRdb stores just in-frame clones and leaves some out. V and J calls and clone size are as listed in that table; D and trimming were resolved from the DNA. The sample includes about 170,000 clones, around 77% of them seen just once. Unmatched junction bases numbered 4, after V lost 0 bases and J lost 6 bases. Germline values: CDR1 SGHVS, CDR2 FNYEAQ. This CDR3 is built from 14 residues. Donors in the study were healthy people who gave bone marrow. This entry comes from a study of cytomegalovirus exposure and HLA in healthy donors. Study results and caveats: TRBV6-2, TRBV6-3 and some other V segments were excluded as indistinguishable. Associated with cytomegalovirus, according to the listing, were 150 to 200 TCR beta chains.

Sequenced material: PBMCs. V is TRBV7-6 and J is TRBJ1-2; 7 bases line up with TRBD1. The sequence was obtained from a female donor in good health and CMV-seronegative. The CDR3: CASSLATGEDGYTF. CDR3 sequence (DNA): TGTGCCAGCAGCTTAGCCACAGGGGAGGATGGCTACACCTTC.